This T cell receptor beta chain was obtained from a study of regulatory T cells in long-lasting Graves disease (dated by TCRdb to the early 2020s). As for the study more broadly: Newly diagnosed Graves' disease patients had taken antithyroid drugs for less than 3 months. This study used TCR sequencing and RNA sequencing of peripheral blood to compare persistent Graves' disease patients against newly diagnosed Graves' disease patients. The study was conducted in China and was registered as a clinical trial. TCR sequencing covered some 13 persistent and roughly 20 newly diagnosed Graves' disease patients, some 35 samples in total. The study at large found these results: Lower TCR Shannon entropy and fewer highly expanded clones were observed in persistent Graves' disease patients than in newly diagnosed patients, which suggested clonal expansion. Persistent patients shared more public clonotypes among themselves (around 2,700) than newly diagnosed patients did (approximately 970). TRBV28, TRBJ1-2 and TRBJ2-5 were preferentially used in persistent disease, while TRBV20-1 and TRBJ2-1 were favored in newly diagnosed disease. Sequencing and analysis were limited to the TCR beta chain. The small sample size was acknowledged by the authors as a limitation that may reduce accuracy. Because the primary lesion, thyroid tissue, could not be accessed, the study looked at peripheral blood alone.

This clonotype was observed many times. It has no known antigen specificity. No qualities accompany the bases; no much larger clone lies one base away. Library generation was performed with multiplex PCR. Sequenced on an Illumina HiSeq 4000. CDR3 regions were amplified by Arm-PCR with iRepertoire HTBI primers to construct TCR beta libraries. Before sequencing, the PCR products underwent gel purification. The authors' analysis ran thus. Across samples, approximately 68 TRBV and 13 to 15 TRBJ segments were identified and used for gene usage analysis of CDR3 amino acid clonotypes. Filtered high-quality paired reads were merged into contigs using COPE and FqMerger. BLAST was used to align contigs to IMGT TRBV, TRBD and TRBJ reference genes, with CDR3 defined following IMGT. Any clonotype with a frequency above 0.1% was classified as a highly expanded clone. Shannon entropy served as the measure of repertoire diversity, while the Gini coefficient captured V-J evenness. A clonotype was considered public if more than one individual shared it. The public reads were run again by TCRdb, first through fastp at Q25 and then through MiXCR, and only productive beta chains were kept. Identical CDR3 proteins give one entry, which carries the most common genes and DNA. The V and J calls, along with clone size, are taken from TCRdb and not from the paper's own processing. In this sample the table shows 350,000 to 400,000 distinct CDR3 sequences, roughly 17% of which occur a single time. Of the sample, 20% to 25% is held by the ten largest clones.

V is clipped by 0 bases and J by 3 bases, and the sequence between their germline boundaries is 12 bases long. From the cysteine up to the phenylalanine, the CDR3 has a length of 16 residues. The only DNA kept is the CDR3, 48 bases in frame from the first base. For CDR1 and CDR2, the germline V gene (reference sequence) lists MNHEY and SMNVEV. Sample time point, as interpreted from the label and publication: newly diagnosed GD, antithyroid drugs for less than 3 months. For both TCR sequencing and RNA sequencing, RNA was extracted from PBMCs using TRIzol. Graves' disease was diagnosed according to American Thyroid Association guidelines. The patients came from an endocrinology department in Xi'an, China. Each patient gave approximately 8.8 milliliters of peripheral blood, collected in an EDTA anticoagulant tube. Ficoll Paque Plus density gradient separation was used to isolate PBMCs, and no further T cell sorting was performed. An Agilent 2100 Bioanalyzer and agarose gel were used to assess RNA quality, and a NanoDrop 2000 was used to measure RNA concentration.

These same records also appear under a second study, on T cells in Graves' hyperthyroidism and ophthalmopathy. Looking at the second paper: A patient counted as having stable Graves' hyperthyroidism if no progression to ophthalmopathy occurred over 18 months of follow-up. The hyperthyroidism patients were between 18 and 65 years old and newly diagnosed, with a disease duration of less than 2 months. Any patient with an uncontrolled infection, another autoimmune disease, pregnancy or lactation was excluded. Clinical symptoms, serum thyroxine and TRAb, thyroid ultrasound, and orbital computed tomography formed the basis for the diagnoses. The first round of RT-PCR for the TCR CDR3 was performed with the HTBI primer set and the Qiagen OneStep RT-PCR kit. Blood samples also contained most of the expanded thyroid clonotypes (frequency above 0.001), which suggests that blood repertoires may reflect thyroid immune responses. In cross-validation, a model built on a 13 V-J signature told ophthalmopathy apart from stable hyperthyroidism with approximately 90% sensitivity and 81% to 82% specificity, and in testing the same model reached 80%/75%. In validation, progression to ophthalmopathy was predicted by the model with more than 65% sensitivity and 72% to 80% specificity, a median of roughly 6 months before onset. To identify TCR V-J signatures that set the groups apart, the researchers used a discovery cohort of 90 to 100 patients, made up of 40 to 45 with Graves' ophthalmopathy and about 55 with stable Graves' hyperthyroidism. Prospective prediction of ophthalmopathy was tested in an independent validation cohort consisting of 18 hyperthyroidism patients and 15 or so patients who later progressed to ophthalmopathy. The 95 to 100 discovery patients were divided at random into training and test sets in a 7:3 ratio. Thyroid tissue and blood T-cell repertoires from six Graves' hyperthyroidism patients were also compared in the study. After blood sampling, hyperthyroidism patients were treated with methimazole at a starting dose of 30 mg daily, and ophthalmopathy patients were treated with high-dose intravenous methylprednisolone. The libraries were constructed in a second round of multiplex PCR and then size-selected and purified. Libraries were sequenced paired-end with 100 bp reads on an Illumina HiSeq2000. SOAPnuke was used to process the raw data, removing reads that contained adapters or uncalled bases, had a mean Phred below 15, or lacked an exact match to the constant primer or identifier. COPE v1.2.5 was used to merge the high-quality paired reads, and each unique nucleotide sequence was defined as a clonotype. Clonotypes were aligned to IMGT TRBV, TRBD and TRBJ reference segments using MiTCR v1.1. Only V-J combinations with frequency above 0.0001, covering 99% to 99.2% of repertoires, were analysed. A TCS score was defined as the ratio of F50 (clonal expansion) to E x V (chaos), with BLOSUM62-based TCRdist applied between CDR3 peptides within each V-J. Welch's t-statistics and random forest reduced around 550 V-J features to 10 to 15, which were used in a naive Bayes classifier (R e1071). Sample size was not statistically predetermined, and blinding of investigators to group allocation was not performed. The paper describes TCR Vbeta CDR3 sequencing of 135 peripheral blood samples, made up of fewer than 50 ophthalmopathy patients, approximately 76 hyperthyroidism patients and around 17 progressor patients.

The sequences come from peripheral blood mononuclear cells (PBMCs), collected at new diagnosis, from a patient treated with antithyroid drugs. This TCR derives from a woman in her late teens or twenties with Graves disease. Donor details come from another sample of the same person, matched by shared clones. Here the chain combines TRBV27 and TRBJ2-1; matching of 7 bases hints at TRBD1 as the D gene. Here is the DNA: TGTGCCAGCAGTTTATCATCGGGGGACAGCTACAATGAGCAGTTCTTC. It specifies CASSLSSGDSYNEQFF.